This TCR beta chain was recovered during a study of cytomegalovirus exposure and HLA in healthy donors. The study, taken as a whole, reports: Cytomegalovirus status was reportedly diagnosed by the classifier with high sensitivity and specificity.

CDR3 length equals 15 residues. J lost 6 bases, V lost 6 bases, and 7 bases had no gene match. Germline CDR1 and CDR2: MDHEN and SYDVKM. Remarks on this clone: Its antigen is currently unknown.

The PCR made use of 60 Vbeta and 13 Jbeta primers. The repertoire was sequenced with immunoSEQ multiplex PCR; TCRdb's copy has only in-frame clones and lacks some. The table has some 200,000 clones, 60% to 85% seen once; the top ten hold 2.5% to 4%. The donors, nominally healthy at sampling, likely had unrecorded immune exposures. The chain has TRBV28 and TRBJ2-1, with 11 bases identical to TRBD2. The TCR originated in a female donor in good health and CMV-seronegative. Sequencing input: PBMCs. The CDR3 DNA reads TGTGCCAGCAGCCTCCCCGGGACTAGCGGCAATGAGCAGTTCTTC. Translating gives CASSLPGTSGNEQFF.